Below are 18 T cell receptor beta chains sequenced from a single sample in a study of T cell clones after liver transplantation (dated by TCRdb to between 2017 and 2020). The library relied on the immunoSEQ multiplex PCR assay. This immuneACCESS table, as held by TCRdb, lists in-frame sequences with V and J called but not all clones. Of the missing ones, under half trace to an unresolved V gene in checked studies; the others have no known cause. A total of tens of thousands of clones appear in this sample, around 70% of them only once. Of the sample, over 8% is held by the ten largest clones. This specimen was CD4+ T cells from blood, taken at the 22-month timepoint. Every receptor here comes from a human patient who received a liver transplant. In transplant recipients, some T cells may be of donor rather than host origin.

In this sample, this clone turned up a few times. The chain uses TRBV9 and TRBJ2-2; D is ambiguous. Germline V gene data show CDR1 as SGDLS and CDR2 as YYNGEE. Trimming pared 5 bases from V and 2 bases from J, leaving 13 bases between. The CDR3 is 15 amino acids. The CDR3 DNA sequence: TGTGCCAGCAGTCGAGGACGGGTCAACACCGGGGAGCTGTTTTTT. This encodes CASSRGRVNTGELFF.

This clone showed up just a few times. CDR3 in amino acids: CASSQAGQYSNQPQHF. The CDR3 DNA is TGTGCCAGCAGCCAAGCAGGACAGTATAGCAATCAGCCCCAGCATTTT. The chain carries TRBV4-2 and TRBJ1-5, with D possibly matching TRBD1 (6 bases). Trimming left V 1 base short and J 0 bases short, with 10 bases between. From germline, CDR1 is LGHNA and CDR2 YNFKEQ. This CDR3 spans 16 amino acids.

The chain uses TRBV11-2 and TRBJ1-1; D remains ambiguous. The V and J ends lost 3 bases and 0 bases respectively, with 8 bases between them. CDR1 SGHAT and CDR2 FQNNGV come from the germline V gene. The CDR3 has 14 amino acids. The CDR3 DNA reads TGTGCCAGCAGCTTCGAGAGTATGAACACTGAAGCTTTCTTT. It encodes CASSFESMNTEAFF.

The gene calls are TRBV5-1 and TRBJ1-6; TRBD1 is a possible D gene (6 bases). Trimming shortened V by 4 bases and J by 7 bases, and 12 bases separated the two germline ends. Germline V gene lookup returns CDR1 SGHRS and CDR2 YFSETQ. The CDR3 has 14 residues. The CDR3 sequence: CASSPDRANSPLHF. The CDR3 nucleotides read TGCGCCAGCAGCCCGGACAGAGCGAATTCACCCCTCCACTTT.

The CDR3 loop is CASSEGTGNTGELFF. The CDR3 nucleotides are TGTGCCAGCAGTGAAGGGACAGGGAACACCGGGGAGCTGTTTTTT. V usage is TRBV6-1 and J usage is TRBJ2-2; 7 nucleotides match TRBD1. This CDR3 contains 15 residues. Germline V gives CDR1 MNHNS, CDR2 SASEGT. The trim removed 1 base at V and 1 base at J, leaving 0 bases unmatched.

Here the CDR3 DNA reads TGTGCCAGCAGAAAAGGACCGGGAGCTACCGGGGAGCTGTTTTTT. Translating it yields CASRKGPGATGELFF. This chain joins TRBV7-3 and TRBJ2-2; D is possibly TRBD2 (6 bases). Trimming removed 6 bases at V and 5 bases at J, with 16 bases between. This CDR3 is built from 15 residues. Per the germline V gene, CDR1 is SGHTA and CDR2 is FQGTGA.

The rearrangement joins TRBV7-8 to TRBJ2-3; D might be TRBD1 (5 bases). The V gene lost 7 bases and the J gene lost 4 bases, with 6 bases spanning the gap. The CDR3 is 11 amino acids. Germline CDR1 SGHVS, CDR2 FQNEAQ. The CDR3 region is CASKGSDTQYF. The CDR3 DNA reads TGTGCCAGCAAGGGGTCAGATACGCAGTATTTT.

V and J are TRBV7-6 and TRBJ2-7; D tentatively fits TRBD1 or TRBD2 (6 bases each). The CDR3 is 16 residues long. CDR1 SGHVS and CDR2 FNYEAQ come from the germline V gene. V lost 5 bases to trimming and J lost 1 base, with 18 bases between them. The CDR3 DNA reads TGTGCCAGCAGCGCGCGGCCGGGGGCTCAATCCTACGAGCAGTACTTC. Amino acids: CASSARPGAQSYEQYF.

The chain has TRBV5-4 and TRBJ2-3, with D possibly matching TRBD2 (7 bases). Per germline, CDR1 SGHNT and CDR2 YYREEE (reference sequence). V dropped 6 bases and J dropped 6 bases, with 14 bases sitting between them. The CDR3 has 13 amino acids. The CDR3 protein is CASNLGGRDTQYF. CDR3 in DNA: TGTGCCAGCAACCTGGGGGGGCGGGATACGCAGTATTTT.

The genes are TRBV6-5 and TRBJ1-4; D is uncertain. The germline V gene has CDR1 MNHEY and CDR2 SVGAGI. The CDR3 runs 13 residues. Trimming cost V 2 bases and J 3 bases, with 4 bases left between them. Written as DNA, the CDR3 is TGTGCCAGCAGTTACGGTCCTAATGAAAAACTGTTTTTT. Its translation is CASSYGPNEKLFF.

This clone was counted only a few times. The chain has TRBV28 and TRBJ2-3, with TRBD1 matching over 7 bases. The V gene end was trimmed by 6 bases and the J gene end by 4 bases; junction bases not matched to a gene: 13. Germline loops: CDR1 MDHEN, CDR2 SYDVKM. The CDR3 length is 16 residues. In nucleotides, the CDR3 is TGTGCCAGCAGCCCAACGACAGGGTCCCTGGCAGATACGCAGTATTTT. This gives the protein CASSPTTGSLADTQYF. Combining the CDR3 with reference TRBV28 and TRBJ2-3 gives the whole variable domain DVKVTQSSRYLVKRTGEKVFLECVQDMDHENMFWYRQDPGLGLRLIYFSYDVKMKEKGDIPEGYSVSREKKERFSLILESASTNQTSMYLCASSPTTGSLADTQYFGPGTRLTVL.

In its sample, this clone was seen a few times. V is TRBV6-1 and J is TRBJ2-7; D ambiguous. The V end was cut by 6 bases, the J end by 1 base, with 4 bases between. This CDR3 is built from 11 residues. Per germline, CDR1 MNHNS and CDR2 SASEGT. In nucleotides, the CDR3 is TGTGCCAGCAGACTTTCCTACGAGCAGTACTTC. Amino acid sequence: CASRLSYEQYF.

V and J are TRBV9 and TRBJ1-4; perhaps TRBD1 as D (6 bases). The V end was cut by 0 bases, the J end by 5 bases, with 14 bases between. Looked up from germline, CDR1 is SGDLS and CDR2 is YYNGEE. This CDR3 region has 16 residues. The CDR3 bases are TGTGCCAGCAGCGTAGGGGGGGCGCGTGCGAATGAAAAACTGTTTTTT. Amino acids: CASSVGGARANEKLFF.

This clone was seen once. The V gene is TRBV12-5, the J gene TRBJ1-1, with D tentatively TRBD1 (6 bases). CDR1 is LGHNT and CDR2 is FRNRAP in the germline V gene. This CDR3 is 13 amino acids long. Trimming stripped 4 bases from V and 10 bases from J, with 16 bases between. The CDR3 here is CASGSTSGDRAFF. Here the CDR3 DNA reads TGTGCTAGTGGTTCTACTTCAGGGGACCGAGCTTTCTTT.

As concerns this clone: Different DNA sequences within this sample yield the same CDR3. The chain couples TRBV5-4 to TRBJ1-2, with 7 positions matching TRBD1. V shed 0 bases, J shed 4 bases, and the junction held 3 bases outside the gene matches. The CDR3 extends over 14 amino acids. Germline lookup yields CDR1 SGHNT and CDR2 YYREEE (reference sequence). DNA for the CDR3: TGTGCCAGCAGCTTGGCAGGGGGTAGCTATGGCTACACCTTC. Encoded protein: CASSLAGGSYGYTF.

CDR3 sequence: CASSEYTDGRESPLHF. The DNA for the CDR3 is TGTGCCAGCAGTGAATATACAGACGGGAGGGAGTCACCCCTCCACTTT. The J gene is TRBJ1-6, the V gene TRBV2; D is uncertain. Germline CDR1 and CDR2: SNHLY and FYNNEI. V lost 2 bases, J lost 10 bases, and 18 bases lay in between. The CDR3 totals 16 residues.

The V gene is TRBV18, the J gene TRBJ2-3; D is uncertain. The length of the CDR3 is 14 residues. Germline V gene data show CDR1 as KGHSH and CDR2 as LQKENI. The V end was cut by 3 bases, the J end by 1 base, with 8 bases between. CDR3 DNA: TGTGCCAGCTCACCCGGAATCCGCACAGATACGCAGTATTTT. Translating gives CASSPGIRTDTQYF.

The chain has TRBV7-3 and TRBJ2-3, with 11 bases aligning to TRBD2. The CDR3 contains 19 residues. The germline V gene has CDR1 SGHTA and CDR2 FQGTGA. The J segment lost 0 bases and the V segment lost 5 bases, leaving 13 bases of the junction unmatched. The CDR3: CASSPITSGGLSSTDTQYF. CDR3 nucleotides: TGTGCCAGCAGCCCCATCACTAGCGGGGGCCTCTCCAGCACAGATACGCAGTATTTT.